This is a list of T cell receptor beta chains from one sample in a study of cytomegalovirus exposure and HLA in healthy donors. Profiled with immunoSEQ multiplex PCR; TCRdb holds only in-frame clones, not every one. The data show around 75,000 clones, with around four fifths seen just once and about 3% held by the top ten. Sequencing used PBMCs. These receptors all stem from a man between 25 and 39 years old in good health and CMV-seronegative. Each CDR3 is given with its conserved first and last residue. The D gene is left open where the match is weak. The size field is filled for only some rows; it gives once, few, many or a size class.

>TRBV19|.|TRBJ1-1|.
TGTGCCAGTATCCAACAGGGAAGAGGAGAAGCTTTCTTT
CASIQQGRGEAFF
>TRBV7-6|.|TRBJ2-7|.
TGTGCCAGCAGCCTCTTTCAGGGGACACCCTCCTACGAGCAGTACTTC
CASSLFQGTPSYEQYF
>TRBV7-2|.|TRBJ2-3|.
TGTGCCAGCAGCCACTACGGAGATACGCAGTATTTT
CASSHYGDTQYF
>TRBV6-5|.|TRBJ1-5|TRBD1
TGTGCCAGCAGCGAACAGGGGGCCTTCAATCAGCCCCAGCATTTT
CASSEQGAFNQPQHF
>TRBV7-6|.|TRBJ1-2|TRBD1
TGTGCCAGCAGCTCGTACAGGGGGCATCTTTGGAGCTACACCTTC
CASSSYRGHLWSYTF
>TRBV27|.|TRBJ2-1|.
TGTGCCAGCAGCAAACGCCAGGGGATGTCTAATGAGCAGTTCTTC
CASSKRQGMSNEQFF
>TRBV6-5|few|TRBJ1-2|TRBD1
TGTGCCAGCAGTGCACCGGGACAGGGCCCTTATGGCTACACCTTC
CASSAPGQGPYGYTF
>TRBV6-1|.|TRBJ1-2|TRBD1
TGTGCCAGCAGTGGACAGGGGATTCTTTCGGAAGGCTACACCTTC
CASSGQGILSEGYTF
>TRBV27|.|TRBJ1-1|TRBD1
TGTGCCAGCAGTTTATCGTCCGGGACAGGAAACACTGAAGCTTTCTTT
CASSLSSGTGNTEAFF
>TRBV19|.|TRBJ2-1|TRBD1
TGTGCCAGTACCCCCAAACCCGAGGGGGCTCAGCAGTTCTTC
CASTPKPEGAQQFF
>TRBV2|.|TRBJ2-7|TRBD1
TGTGCCAGCAGTCAAGGCCCGGGACAGGGGATCTACGAGCAGTACTTC
CASSQGPGQGIYEQYF
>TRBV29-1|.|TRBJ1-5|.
TGCAGCGTTATGGGGAGTCATGGTCAGCCCCAGCATTTT
CSVMGSHGQPQHF
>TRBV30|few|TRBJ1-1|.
TGTGCCTGGAGACAGAACACTGAAGCTTTCTTT
CAWRQNTEAFF
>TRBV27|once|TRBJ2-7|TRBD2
TGTGCCAGCAGCCGAGCGGGGGGATTATACGAGCAGTACTTC
CASSRAGGLYEQYF
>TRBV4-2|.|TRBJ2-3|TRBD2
TGTGCCAGCAGCCAAGATATCCAGGGATCATCCGGGACTAGCCTCTTTCCTAGCACAGATACGCAGTATTTT
CASSQDIQGSSGTSLFPSTDTQYF
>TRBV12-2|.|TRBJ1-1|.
TGTGCAAGTCGCTTACCCGCACCTTTACTTTCGAACACTGAAGCTTTCTTT
CASRLPAPLLSNTEAFF
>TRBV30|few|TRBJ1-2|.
TGTGCCTGGAGTGTACGGGGGTTCGATGGCTACACCTTC
CAWSVRGFDGYTF
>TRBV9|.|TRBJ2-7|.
TGTGCCAGCAGCGTAGATCACGCAGGCTACGAGCAGTACTTC
CASSVDHAGYEQYF
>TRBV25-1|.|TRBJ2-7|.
TGTGCCAGCAGTGAATGGACTGAAACCTACGAGCAGTACTTC
CASSEWTETYEQYF
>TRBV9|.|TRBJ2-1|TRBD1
TGTGCCAGCAGCGTACAGGGGGTGAATGAGCAGTTCTTC
CASSVQGVNEQFF
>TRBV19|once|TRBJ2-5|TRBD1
TGTGCCACCTCCCCAGGAAGGACAGGGCCTTTCGGAGAGACCCAGTACTTC
CATSPGRTGPFGETQYF
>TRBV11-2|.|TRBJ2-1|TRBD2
TGTGCCAGCAGACGGTTGACTAGCGGGCGTGAGCAGTTCTTC
CASRRLTSGREQFF
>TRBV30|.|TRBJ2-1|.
TGTGCCTGGAGCCCCGGGGTTAAGCAGTTCTTC
CAWSPGVKQFF
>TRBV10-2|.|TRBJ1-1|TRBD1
TGCGCCAGCAGGGACAGGATAAAATTGAACACTGAAGCTTTCTTT
CASRDRIKLNTEAFF
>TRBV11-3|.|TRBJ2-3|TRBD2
TGTGCCAGCAGCTTAGTACGTAGCGGGCTGAGGGATACGCAGTATTTT
CASSLVRSGLRDTQYF
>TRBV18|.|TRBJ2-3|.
TGTGCCAGCTCACCAGATAGTTCAGATACGCAGTATTTT
CASSPDSSDTQYF
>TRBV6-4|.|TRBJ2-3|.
TGTGCCAGCAGTATGACGCCGGTGCGGGAACAGCAGTATTTT
CASSMTPVREQQYF
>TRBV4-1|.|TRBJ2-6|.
TGCGCCAGCAGCCAAGTAAACAGTCGGGCCAACGTCCTGACTTTC
CASSQVNSRANVLTF
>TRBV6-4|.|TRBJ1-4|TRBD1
TGTGCCAGCAGAAATACGGGACAGGTATCGCTAACTAATGAAAAACTGTTTTTT
CASRNTGQVSLTNEKLFF
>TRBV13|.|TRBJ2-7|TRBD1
TGTGCCAGCAGACGGATCCGACAGGGGGCGAGCGAGCAGTACTTC
CASRRIRQGASEQYF
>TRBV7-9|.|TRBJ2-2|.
TGTGCCAGCAGCTATTACCAGGCCTTCCCCGGGGAGCTGTTTTTT
CASSYYQAFPGELFF
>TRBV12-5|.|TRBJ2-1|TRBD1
TGTGCTAGTGGTTCACGTTACGGACAGGGTTTCAATGAGCAGTTCTTC
CASGSRYGQGFNEQFF